This TCR beta chain was documented in a study of chemoradiotherapy in HPV16-positive cancers. As to this clone: Its antigen is as yet unknown.

Study-wide results and limits: During treatment, candidate HPV-specific clones and E7-related motifs expanded in tumor.

Produced via immunoSEQ multiplex PCR; TCRdb's table is partial and in-frame only. This sample has some 16,000 clones, with roughly 79% found just once. V lost 0 bases to trimming and J lost 2 bases, with 5 bases between them. This CDR3 has 13 amino acids. The germline gives CDR1 SGHNT, CDR2 YYREEE (reference sequence). This sequence joins TRBV5-4 and TRBJ2-5; D not certain. The receptor comes from a human donor with HPV-associated anogenital cancer. The material was obtained from a patient who underwent chemoradiotherapy. CDR3 loop: CASSLGLQETQYF. The CDR3, as DNA: TGTGCCAGCAGCTTGGGGCTACAAGAGACCCAGTACTTC.